Presented here are 30 T cell receptor beta chains from one specimen sequenced in a study of Ad26.COV2.S vaccination and SARS-CoV-2 variants. Sequencing used immunoSEQ multiplex PCR; TCRdb keeps in-frame clones, though not all of them. Altogether approximately 480,000 clones are present, around 88% being singletons, with the ten largest covering roughly 13%. This sample's treatment: 15 to 20 received Ad26.COV2.S at low or high dose, single or two shots; several received placebo; per-sample allocation not given. After the first vaccine or placebo injection, samples were drawn on day 63. Sequencing was performed on peripheral blood, taken in a trial of Ad26.COV2.S vaccine versus placebo. Receptors originate from a person between 18 and 65 years old who received the Ad26.COV2.S COVID-19 vaccine or a placebo.

V is TRBV12-3 or TRBV12-4 and J is TRBJ2-7; no firm D call. Trimming removed 5 bases from V and 2 bases from J, with 7 bases in between. This CDR3 is 12 amino acids long. This CDR3 reads CASSPYTYEQYF. DNA of the CDR3: TGTGCCAGCAGTCCTTACACCTACGAGCAGTACTTC.

This clone turned up a few times. The CDR3 here is CASHIGGSSYEQYF. In DNA, the CDR3 is TGTGCCAGCCATATTGGCGGTAGCTCCTACGAGCAGTACTTC. The V gene is TRBV28, the J gene TRBJ2-7; D unclear. This CDR3 contains 14 residues. The V gene's germline CDR1 is MDHEN and CDR2 SYDVKM. V gave up 8 bases and J gave up 0 bases, with 14 bases separating them.

The V call is TRBV3-1 (or the pseudogene TRBV3-2), the J call TRBJ1-4; TRBD1 aligns across 7 bases. Trimming at V came to 1 base and at J to 10 bases, leaving 6 bases not matched to a gene. Germline values: CDR1 LGHDT, CDR2 YNNKEL (reference sequence). The CDR3 is 14 amino acids. CDR3 sequence: CASSQVTGVVKLFF. The CDR3 DNA reads TGTGCCAGCAGCCAAGTAACAGGGGTGGTAAAACTGTTTTTT.

The CDR3 coding sequence is TGTGCCTGTGGCGGGCTAGCGGGAGTATCGGGTGAGCAGTTCTTC. Encoded protein: CACGGLAGVSGEQFF. This sequence joins TRBV30 and TRBJ2-1; 10 bases fit TRBD2. V was clipped by 6 bases and J by 9 bases; unmatched bases: 14. The CDR3 has 15 amino acids. Germline V CDR1 and CDR2: GTSNPN, SVGIG (reference sequence).

The chain is built from TRBV7-6 and TRBJ2-3, with TRBD1 matching 7 bases. This CDR3 spans 15 amino acids. CDR1 is SGHVS and CDR2 is FNYEAQ in the germline V gene. J gave up 2 bases and V 5 bases, and 7 bases lay outside the gene matches. CDR3 in amino acids: CASSPRDRNTDTQYF. The DNA of the CDR3 is TGTGCCAGCAGCCCACGGGACAGAAACACAGATACGCAGTATTTT.

This rearrangement joins TRBV2 to TRBJ1-4; D perhaps matches TRBD1 (6 bases). This CDR3 region has 14 residues. V shed 5 bases and J shed 7 bases, with 14 bases lying between them. Germline CDR1 SNHLY, CDR2 FYNNEI. For the CDR3, the DNA is TGTGCCAGCAGTTACAGGGAGATGGGTGAAAAACTGTTTTTT. Translation: CASSYREMGEKLFF.

The rearrangement joins TRBV14 to TRBJ2-1, with D uncertain. CDR1 SGHDN and CDR2 FVKESK come from the germline V gene. V was clipped by 2 bases and J by 6 bases, with 5 bases between them. The CDR3 is 12 residues long. The CDR3 spells CASSQYSNEQFF. The CDR3 DNA is TGTGCCAGCAGCCAATACTCCAATGAGCAGTTCTTC.

The V and J genes are TRBV5-1 and TRBJ2-5; D gene unclear. Germline V lookup: CDR1 SGHRS, CDR2 YFSETQ. This CDR3 has 15 residues. The V end lost 3 bases, the J end lost 5 bases, and 17 bases lay between the germline ends. This CDR3 reads CASSSTPAGVETQYF. DNA of the CDR3: TGCGCCAGCAGCTCGACCCCAGCTGGGGTGGAGACCCAGTACTTC.

This sequence joins TRBV7-9 and TRBJ1-2; 9 positions agree with TRBD1. CDR1 and CDR2 from the germline V gene are SEHNR and FQNEAQ (reference sequence). Losses at the gene ends were 5 bases for V and 4 bases for J; bases not matched to a gene: 11. The CDR3 has 16 residues. The CDR3 DNA is TGTGCCAGCAGCCCTCCGGGACAGGGCTACACCTATGGCTACACCTTC. Translated: CASSPPGQGYTYGYTF.

The rearrangement uses TRBV9 and TRBJ1-3; D is undetermined. This CDR3 spans 16 amino acids. Per germline, CDR1 SGDLS and CDR2 YYNGEE. The V end was cut by 0 bases, the J end by 0 bases, with 10 bases between. CDR3 nucleotide sequence: TGTGCCAGCAGCGTAGACAGCCCCATCTCTGGAAACACCATATATTTT. Protein product: CASSVDSPISGNTIYF.

This clone was seen a handful of times. The chain couples TRBV5-4 to TRBJ2-7, with 9 positions matching TRBD2. Looked up from germline, CDR1 is SGHNT and CDR2 is YYREEE (reference sequence). The CDR3 loop spans 16 amino acids. With 2 bases clipped from V and 6 bases from J, the junction kept 12 bases outside the gene matches. The CDR3 nucleotides read TGTGCCAGCAGCTTAAAGCGGACTAGCGAGGGGTCCGAGCAGTACTTC. This gives the protein CASSLKRTSEGSEQYF.

The gene calls are TRBV25-1 and TRBJ1-4; possible D gene TRBD1, 5 bases. Trimming stripped 1 base from V and 6 bases from J, with 12 bases between. CDR3 length: 15 amino acids. Germline V gene data show CDR1 as MGHDK and CDR2 as SYGVNS. This chain's CDR3 is CASSELGGSYEKLFF. The CDR3, as DNA: TGTGCCAGCAGTGAATTGGGGGGGTCTTATGAAAAACTGTTTTTT.

The chain is built from TRBV24-1 and TRBJ2-5, with 8 bases fitting TRBD1. CDR3 length equals 15 residues. The V and J ends lost 4 bases and 1 base, in that order; junction bases with no gene match: 4. Germline assignment: CDR1 KGHDR and CDR2 SFDVKD. The CDR3: CATSDPGTGQETQYF. For the CDR3, the DNA is TGTGCCACCAGTGACCCTGGGACAGGCCAAGAGACCCAGTACTTC.

This clone was seen a few times. The V gene is TRBV6-6, the J gene TRBJ1-5, with D unclear. Germline V CDR1 and CDR2: MNHNY, SVGAGI (reference sequence). The V gene lost 4 bases and the J gene lost 3 bases, with 10 bases spanning the gap. This CDR3 is built from 14 residues. The CDR3 region is CASSFKGDNQPQHF. As DNA, the CDR3 is TGTGCCAGCAGTTTTAAGGGAGACAATCAGCCCCAGCATTTT.

This rearrangement joins TRBV7-2 to TRBJ2-1; D gene uncertain. Trimming shortened V by 3 bases and J by 5 bases, and 8 bases separated the two germline ends. Looked up from germline, CDR1 is SGHTA and CDR2 is FQGNSA. CDR3 length: 13 amino acids. CDR3 sequence (DNA): TGTGCCAGCAGCTTTCTCAAAAACAATGAGCAGTTCTTC. Translation gives CASSFLKNNEQFF.

This clone was seen only a few times. The chain carries TRBV27 and TRBJ1-6; D perhaps matches TRBD1 (5 bases). The V and J ends lost 3 bases and 7 bases respectively, with 10 bases between them. The germline V gene encodes CDR1 MNHEY and CDR2 SMNVEV (reference sequence). This CDR3 spans 14 amino acids. The CDR3 DNA sequence: TGTGCCAGCAGTTTGGAAGAGGGGAATTCACCCCTCCACTTT. As protein: CASSLEEGNSPLHF.

The chain is built from TRBV6-2 or TRBV6-3 and TRBJ1-2; the D is unclear. V was cut by 4 bases and J by 7 bases, with 10 bases left in between. The CDR3 is made up of 12 amino acids. Germline V gene lookup returns CDR1 MNHEY and CDR2 SVGEGT. CDR3 bases: TGTGCCAGCAGTTCCCCCCTTCGTGGCTACACCTTC. Protein product: CASSSPLRGYTF.

The rearrangement uses TRBV4-3 and TRBJ1-6; D gene uncertain. Germline CDR1 reads LGHNA; CDR2 reads YSLEER. The CDR3 sequence is 16 residues long. Trimming pared 0 bases from V and 7 bases from J, leaving 13 bases between. The CDR3 here is CASSQDQTRGNSPLHF. CDR3 DNA: TGCGCCAGCAGCCAAGATCAAACCCGAGGGAATTCACCCCTCCACTTT.

In regard to this clone: Other DNA sequences from this sample encode an identical CDR3 as well. The rearrangement links TRBV24-1 to TRBJ1-5; no reliable D call. The CDR3 spans 14 residues. Germline V gene lookup returns CDR1 KGHDR and CDR2 SFDVKD. Trimming stripped 3 bases from V and 6 bases from J, with 11 bases between. The CDR3 sequence is CATSDSGVGQPQHF. CDR3 sequence (DNA): TGTGCCACCAGTGATAGCGGGGTGGGTCAGCCCCAGCATTTT.

Here the CDR3 DNA reads TGTGCCAGCAGCGTTGGACAGGGGCCAAACACCGGGGAGCTGTTTTTT. Its protein is CASSVGQGPNTGELFF. V is TRBV9 and J is TRBJ2-2, with TRBD1 matching 9 bases. The CDR3 has 16 amino acids. Looked up from germline, CDR1 is SGDLS and CDR2 is YYNGEE. The ends lost 2 bases at V and 2 bases at J; junction bases unmatched: 4. Looking up the rest from reference TRBV9 and TRBJ2-2 gives the full variable domain: DSGVTQTPKHLITATGQRVTLRCSPRSGDLSVYWYQQSLDQGLQFLIQYYNGEERAKGNILERFSAQQFPDLHSELNLSSLELGDSALYFCASSVGQGPNTGELFFGEGSRLTVL.

The J gene is TRBJ2-3, the V gene TRBV6-5, with 9 bases lining up with TRBD2. The CDR3 contains 14 residues. Trimming removed 10 bases from V and 6 bases from J; junction bases left unmatched: 11. Germline CDR1 MNHEY, CDR2 SVGAGI. The CDR3 loop reads CATRGGRVVDTQYF. DNA of the CDR3: TGTGCCACCCGCGGCGGGAGGGTCGTGGATACGCAGTATTTT.

The CDR3 coding sequence is TGCGCCAGCAGCACCCTGTCGGGGCAAACCGGTCGCTACACCTTC. Protein product: CASSTLSGQTGRYTF. The gene calls are TRBV5-1 and TRBJ1-2; maybe TRBD1 (5 bases). This CDR3 has 15 residues. V gave up 4 bases and J gave up 9 bases, with 22 bases separating them. CDR1 is SGHRS and CDR2 is YFSETQ in the germline V gene.

The CDR3 DNA reads TGTGCCAGCAGCTTGGGACCGGGCGCCTACGAGCAGTACTTC. Translating it yields CASSLGPGAYEQYF. The chain couples TRBV5-4 to TRBJ2-7; D gene unclear. CDR3 size: 14 residues. From germline, CDR1 is SGHNT and CDR2 YYREEE (reference sequence). The V end was cut by 0 bases, the J end by 2 bases, with 9 bases between.

This clone was seen just once. The chain uses TRBV7-9 and TRBJ2-5; D ambiguous. Per the germline V gene, CDR1 is SEHNR and CDR2 is FQNEAQ (reference sequence). The CDR3 runs 11 residues. Trimming removed 6 bases from V and 0 bases from J, with 2 bases in between. The CDR3 DNA follows: TGTGCCAGCAGATACCAAGAGACCCAGTACTTC. Residues: CASRYQETQYF.

This sequence joins TRBV5-6 and TRBJ2-2; D remains ambiguous. Germline V gene data show CDR1 as SGHDT and CDR2 as YYEEEE. The CDR3 is 13 residues long. Deletions cut 1 base from V and 3 bases from J, with 4 bases between. CDR3 region: CASSLYDTGELFF. CDR3 bases: TGTGCCAGCAGCTTGTATGACACCGGGGAGCTGTTTTTT.

This clone has only a few counts. The chain carries TRBV7-9 and TRBJ2-7; D not resolved. The V and J ends lost 1 base and 7 bases respectively, with 17 bases between them. The CDR3 extends over 15 amino acids. Germline V gene data show CDR1 as SEHNR and CDR2 as FQNEAQ (reference sequence). In DNA form, the CDR3 reads TGTGCCAGCAGCTTAGTAGGCAGCGCGGTGGGAGAGCAGTACTTC. Residues: CASSLVGSAVGEQYF. The full variable domain, with the rest looked up from reference TRBV7-9 and TRBJ2-7, is DTGVSQNPRHKITKRGQNVTFRCDPISEHNRLYWYRQTLGQGPEFLTYFQNEAQLEKSRLLSDRFSAERPKGSFSTLEIQRTEQGDSAMYLCASSLVGSAVGEQYFGPGTRLTVT.

This sequence joins TRBV6-2 or TRBV6-3 and TRBJ2-7; 7 bases fit TRBD2. The V gene end was trimmed by 5 bases and the J gene end by 6 bases; junction bases not matched to a gene: 10. The CDR3 is 14 residues long. The germline V gene encodes CDR1 MNHEY and CDR2 SVGEGT. The CDR3 DNA reads as TGTGCCAGCAGTCCCAGCGGGATTCTGGGCGAGCAGTACTTC. It specifies CASSPSGILGEQYF.

The chain is built from TRBV5-4 and TRBJ2-3; TRBD2 matches at 7 bases. The CDR3 consists of 14 residues. Germline-derived CDR1 and CDR2 are SGHNT and YYREEE (reference sequence). J was trimmed by 2 bases and V by 5 bases; bases with no gene match: 5. The DNA of the CDR3 is TGTGCCAGCAGGTGGAGCGGGACCACAGATACGCAGTATTTT. Translating it yields CASRWSGTTDTQYF.

The chain links TRBV7-8 to TRBJ1-1; D is undetermined. Germline V gene lookup returns CDR1 SGHVS and CDR2 FQNEAQ. With 7 bases removed from V and 0 bases from J, the gap between germline ends came to 21 bases. This CDR3 has 17 amino acids. The CDR3 protein is CASIFGSDGRVNTEAFF. CDR3 bases: TGTGCCAGCATATTCGGATCAGATGGCAGAGTGAACACTGAAGCTTTCTTT.

The rearrangement joins TRBV20-1 to TRBJ1-1; no clear D gene. V gave up 3 bases and J gave up 1 base, with 18 bases separating them. The CDR3 is 16 residues long. In germline, CDR1 is DFQATT, CDR2 SNEGSKA (reference sequence). For the CDR3, the DNA is TGCAGTGCTAGTCCCAGGCAGCTAGTCAGGAACACTGAAGCTTTCTTT. Its translation: CSASPRQLVRNTEAFF.